A single sample is the source of the 5 T cell receptor beta chains below, sequenced in a study of vaccination effects on CD4 cells after COVID-19. After expansion with viral peptide pools in the ViraFEST assay, antigen-specific CD4+ T cells were sequenced. At the end of roughly 9 days of culture, CD4+ T cells were isolated. Prior SARS-CoV-2 infection was absent in the vaccine recipients, as shown by negative nucleocapsid antibodies. Repertoires were generated with immunoSEQ multiplex PCR, while TCRdb's copy carries only in-frame clones and drops some. The sample records around 25,000 clones, 72% being singletons. For these receptors, no antigen is known. The starting material was CD4+ T cells from PBMCs cultured with SARS-CoV-2 spike peptides, obtained before COVID-19 vaccination. These receptors were collected from a human donor who received a COVID-19 vaccine.

V usage is TRBV27 and J usage is TRBJ2-3, with 8 bases identical to TRBD1. V was clipped by 5 bases and J by 6 bases; unmatched bases: 4. The CDR3 is made up of 13 amino acids. From germline, CDR1 is MNHEY and CDR2 SMNVEV (reference sequence). CDR3 protein: CASSPRQGDTQYF. The CDR3 DNA sequence: TGTGCCAGCAGTCCTCGACAGGGGGATACGCAGTATTTT.

V and J are TRBV3-1 (or the pseudogene TRBV3-2) and TRBJ1-2, with D possibly being TRBD1 (5 bases). This CDR3 spans 15 amino acids. Germline V lookup: CDR1 LGHDT, CDR2 YNNKEL (reference sequence). Trimming removed 0 bases at V and 5 bases at J, with 13 bases between. The CDR3 DNA reads TGTGCCAGCAGCCAAGATCGGGGGACCGAGTATGGCTACACCTTC. Translation gives CASSQDRGTEYGYTF.

The rearrangement joins TRBV2 to TRBJ1-6, with TRBD1 as a possible D gene (5 bases). From germline, CDR1 is SNHLY and CDR2 FYNNEI. Deletions cut 6 bases from V and 8 bases from J, with 14 bases between. The CDR3 totals 14 residues. The chain's CDR3 is CASRNQGEDSPLHF. CDR3 bases: TGTGCCAGCAGGAACCAGGGAGAGGATTCACCCCTCCACTTT.

This clone showed up just a few times. The chain has TRBV11-2 and TRBJ2-7; D is possibly TRBD2 (6 bases). Deletions cut 2 bases from V and 8 bases from J, with 13 bases between. CDR3 length: 13 amino acids. CDR1 is SGHAT, CDR2 FQNNGV, per germline. CDR3 amino acids: CASSLRGLGKQYF. The CDR3 bases are TGTGCCAGCAGCTTAAGGGGACTCGGCAAGCAGTACTTC.

CDR3 loop: CASSQVGSRDTQYF. The CDR3 DNA reads TGCGCCAGCAGCCAAGTGGGTTCCCGGGATACGCAGTATTTT. The V call is TRBV4-1, the J call TRBJ2-3; D gene uncertain. This CDR3 has 14 residues. Germline-derived CDR1 and CDR2 are MGHRA and YSYEKL. V was pared by 1 base and J by 6 bases, with 11 bases between.